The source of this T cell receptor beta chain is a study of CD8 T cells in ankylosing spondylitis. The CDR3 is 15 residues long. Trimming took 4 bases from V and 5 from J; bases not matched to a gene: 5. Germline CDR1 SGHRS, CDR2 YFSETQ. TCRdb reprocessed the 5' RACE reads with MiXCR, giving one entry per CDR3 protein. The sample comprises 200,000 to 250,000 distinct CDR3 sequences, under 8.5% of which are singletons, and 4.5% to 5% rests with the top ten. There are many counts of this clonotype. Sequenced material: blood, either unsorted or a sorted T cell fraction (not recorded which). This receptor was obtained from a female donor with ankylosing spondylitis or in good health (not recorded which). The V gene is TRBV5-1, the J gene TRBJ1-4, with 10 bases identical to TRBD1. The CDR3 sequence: CASSATGGLNEKLFF. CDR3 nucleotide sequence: TGCGCCAGCAGCGCGACAGGGGGCCTAAATGAAAAACTGTTTTTT. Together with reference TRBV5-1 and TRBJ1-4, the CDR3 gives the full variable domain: KAGVTQTPRYLIKTRGQQVTLSCSPISGHRSVSWYQQTPGQGLQFLFEYFSETQRNKGNFPGRFSGRQFSNSRSEMNVSTLELGDSALYLCASSATGGLNEKLFFGSGTQLSVL.